The rows below give T cell receptor beta chains drawn from one sample of a study of blood T cells in healthy people across ages. TCRdb re-called the 5' RACE reads through MiXCR, storing one row per CDR3 protein. The sample shows 1.5 million to 2 million distinct CDR3 sequences, 28% of them seen only once. The sequenced sample consisted of blood. Receptors were obtained from a young woman in good health. The CDR3 runs from the conserved cysteine through the conserved F or W. The order of the fields is J gene, V gene, clone size, D gene, CDR3 length, CDR3 protein, CDR3 DNA. The D gene is left open where the match is weak. For some rows the clone size is stated as once, few or many, or as a class when expanded; others skip it.

TRBJ2-1 TRBV5-6 few - 14 CASSPVEPRDEQFF TGTGCCAGCAGCCCGGTGGAGCCTAGGGATGAGCAGTTCTTC
TRBJ2-7 TRBV19 - - 12 CASRTPLGEQYF TGTGCCAGTAGAACACCCTTGGGCGAGCAGTACTTC
TRBJ2-1 TRBV12-3/TRBV12-4 few TRBD1 14 CASGGTGFNNEQFF TGTGCCAGCGGCGGGACAGGGTTTAACAATGAGCAGTTCTTC
TRBJ2-5 TRBV5-5 few - 13 CASRYYSQETQYF TGTGCCAGCAGGTATTACAGCCAAGAGACCCAGTACTTC
TRBJ1-2 TRBV20-1 many - 13 CSAREAAGYGYTF TGCAGTGCTAGAGAAGCCGCGGGCTATGGCTACACCTTC
TRBJ2-1 TRBV12-3/TRBV12-4 - TRBD1 15 CASSFGGDREKEQFF TGTGCCAGCAGTTTTGGGGGGGACAGGGAAAAAGAGCAGTTCTTC
TRBJ2-7 TRBV6-2/TRBV6-3 - - 14 CASRSRAYGVEQYF TGTGCCAGCAGGTCGCGGGCTTACGGGGTCGAGCAGTACTTC
TRBJ2-1 TRBV25-1 many TRBD2 13 CASGLTSHNEQFF TGTGCCAGCGGTCTGACTAGCCACAATGAGCAGTTCTTC
TRBJ1-4 TRBV20-1 few TRBD1 14 CSASYSVQGEKLFF TGCAGTGCTTCTTACTCGGTACAGGGGGAAAAACTGTTTTTT
TRBJ2-5 TRBV6-1 - TRBD2 18 CASSPPGLAGGGVETQYF TGTGCCAGCAGTCCACCGGGACTAGCGGGGGGAGGGGTAGAGACCCAGTACTTC
TRBJ2-7 TRBV9 few TRBD1 14 CASSPWDRPYEQYF TGTGCCAGCAGCCCATGGGACAGGCCGTACGAGCAGTACTTC
TRBJ2-1 TRBV5-1 few TRBD1 15 CASSRRDRAHNEQFF TGCGCCAGCAGCCGGCGGGACAGGGCGCACAATGAGCAGTTCTTC
TRBJ2-5 TRBV3-1 few TRBD2 14 CASSRSGGIETRYF TGTGCCAGCAGCCGGAGCGGGGGAATAGAGACCCGGTACTTC
TRBJ2-7 TRBV2 - TRBD2 16 CASSVKLAFSSYEQYF TGTGCCAGCAGTGTGAAACTAGCGTTTAGCTCCTACGAGCAGTACTTC
TRBJ1-1 TRBV29-1 - - 12 CSANRVQTEAFF TGCAGCGCGAACAGGGTTCAAACTGAAGCTTTCTTT
TRBJ2-5 TRBV7-9 few TRBD1 15 CASSPQGSRQETQYF TGTGCCAGCAGCCCACAGGGGTCCCGACAAGAGACCCAGTACTTC
TRBJ2-7 TRBV6-5 - - 10 CARISGEQYF TGTGCCAGAATAAGCGGCGAGCAGTACTTC